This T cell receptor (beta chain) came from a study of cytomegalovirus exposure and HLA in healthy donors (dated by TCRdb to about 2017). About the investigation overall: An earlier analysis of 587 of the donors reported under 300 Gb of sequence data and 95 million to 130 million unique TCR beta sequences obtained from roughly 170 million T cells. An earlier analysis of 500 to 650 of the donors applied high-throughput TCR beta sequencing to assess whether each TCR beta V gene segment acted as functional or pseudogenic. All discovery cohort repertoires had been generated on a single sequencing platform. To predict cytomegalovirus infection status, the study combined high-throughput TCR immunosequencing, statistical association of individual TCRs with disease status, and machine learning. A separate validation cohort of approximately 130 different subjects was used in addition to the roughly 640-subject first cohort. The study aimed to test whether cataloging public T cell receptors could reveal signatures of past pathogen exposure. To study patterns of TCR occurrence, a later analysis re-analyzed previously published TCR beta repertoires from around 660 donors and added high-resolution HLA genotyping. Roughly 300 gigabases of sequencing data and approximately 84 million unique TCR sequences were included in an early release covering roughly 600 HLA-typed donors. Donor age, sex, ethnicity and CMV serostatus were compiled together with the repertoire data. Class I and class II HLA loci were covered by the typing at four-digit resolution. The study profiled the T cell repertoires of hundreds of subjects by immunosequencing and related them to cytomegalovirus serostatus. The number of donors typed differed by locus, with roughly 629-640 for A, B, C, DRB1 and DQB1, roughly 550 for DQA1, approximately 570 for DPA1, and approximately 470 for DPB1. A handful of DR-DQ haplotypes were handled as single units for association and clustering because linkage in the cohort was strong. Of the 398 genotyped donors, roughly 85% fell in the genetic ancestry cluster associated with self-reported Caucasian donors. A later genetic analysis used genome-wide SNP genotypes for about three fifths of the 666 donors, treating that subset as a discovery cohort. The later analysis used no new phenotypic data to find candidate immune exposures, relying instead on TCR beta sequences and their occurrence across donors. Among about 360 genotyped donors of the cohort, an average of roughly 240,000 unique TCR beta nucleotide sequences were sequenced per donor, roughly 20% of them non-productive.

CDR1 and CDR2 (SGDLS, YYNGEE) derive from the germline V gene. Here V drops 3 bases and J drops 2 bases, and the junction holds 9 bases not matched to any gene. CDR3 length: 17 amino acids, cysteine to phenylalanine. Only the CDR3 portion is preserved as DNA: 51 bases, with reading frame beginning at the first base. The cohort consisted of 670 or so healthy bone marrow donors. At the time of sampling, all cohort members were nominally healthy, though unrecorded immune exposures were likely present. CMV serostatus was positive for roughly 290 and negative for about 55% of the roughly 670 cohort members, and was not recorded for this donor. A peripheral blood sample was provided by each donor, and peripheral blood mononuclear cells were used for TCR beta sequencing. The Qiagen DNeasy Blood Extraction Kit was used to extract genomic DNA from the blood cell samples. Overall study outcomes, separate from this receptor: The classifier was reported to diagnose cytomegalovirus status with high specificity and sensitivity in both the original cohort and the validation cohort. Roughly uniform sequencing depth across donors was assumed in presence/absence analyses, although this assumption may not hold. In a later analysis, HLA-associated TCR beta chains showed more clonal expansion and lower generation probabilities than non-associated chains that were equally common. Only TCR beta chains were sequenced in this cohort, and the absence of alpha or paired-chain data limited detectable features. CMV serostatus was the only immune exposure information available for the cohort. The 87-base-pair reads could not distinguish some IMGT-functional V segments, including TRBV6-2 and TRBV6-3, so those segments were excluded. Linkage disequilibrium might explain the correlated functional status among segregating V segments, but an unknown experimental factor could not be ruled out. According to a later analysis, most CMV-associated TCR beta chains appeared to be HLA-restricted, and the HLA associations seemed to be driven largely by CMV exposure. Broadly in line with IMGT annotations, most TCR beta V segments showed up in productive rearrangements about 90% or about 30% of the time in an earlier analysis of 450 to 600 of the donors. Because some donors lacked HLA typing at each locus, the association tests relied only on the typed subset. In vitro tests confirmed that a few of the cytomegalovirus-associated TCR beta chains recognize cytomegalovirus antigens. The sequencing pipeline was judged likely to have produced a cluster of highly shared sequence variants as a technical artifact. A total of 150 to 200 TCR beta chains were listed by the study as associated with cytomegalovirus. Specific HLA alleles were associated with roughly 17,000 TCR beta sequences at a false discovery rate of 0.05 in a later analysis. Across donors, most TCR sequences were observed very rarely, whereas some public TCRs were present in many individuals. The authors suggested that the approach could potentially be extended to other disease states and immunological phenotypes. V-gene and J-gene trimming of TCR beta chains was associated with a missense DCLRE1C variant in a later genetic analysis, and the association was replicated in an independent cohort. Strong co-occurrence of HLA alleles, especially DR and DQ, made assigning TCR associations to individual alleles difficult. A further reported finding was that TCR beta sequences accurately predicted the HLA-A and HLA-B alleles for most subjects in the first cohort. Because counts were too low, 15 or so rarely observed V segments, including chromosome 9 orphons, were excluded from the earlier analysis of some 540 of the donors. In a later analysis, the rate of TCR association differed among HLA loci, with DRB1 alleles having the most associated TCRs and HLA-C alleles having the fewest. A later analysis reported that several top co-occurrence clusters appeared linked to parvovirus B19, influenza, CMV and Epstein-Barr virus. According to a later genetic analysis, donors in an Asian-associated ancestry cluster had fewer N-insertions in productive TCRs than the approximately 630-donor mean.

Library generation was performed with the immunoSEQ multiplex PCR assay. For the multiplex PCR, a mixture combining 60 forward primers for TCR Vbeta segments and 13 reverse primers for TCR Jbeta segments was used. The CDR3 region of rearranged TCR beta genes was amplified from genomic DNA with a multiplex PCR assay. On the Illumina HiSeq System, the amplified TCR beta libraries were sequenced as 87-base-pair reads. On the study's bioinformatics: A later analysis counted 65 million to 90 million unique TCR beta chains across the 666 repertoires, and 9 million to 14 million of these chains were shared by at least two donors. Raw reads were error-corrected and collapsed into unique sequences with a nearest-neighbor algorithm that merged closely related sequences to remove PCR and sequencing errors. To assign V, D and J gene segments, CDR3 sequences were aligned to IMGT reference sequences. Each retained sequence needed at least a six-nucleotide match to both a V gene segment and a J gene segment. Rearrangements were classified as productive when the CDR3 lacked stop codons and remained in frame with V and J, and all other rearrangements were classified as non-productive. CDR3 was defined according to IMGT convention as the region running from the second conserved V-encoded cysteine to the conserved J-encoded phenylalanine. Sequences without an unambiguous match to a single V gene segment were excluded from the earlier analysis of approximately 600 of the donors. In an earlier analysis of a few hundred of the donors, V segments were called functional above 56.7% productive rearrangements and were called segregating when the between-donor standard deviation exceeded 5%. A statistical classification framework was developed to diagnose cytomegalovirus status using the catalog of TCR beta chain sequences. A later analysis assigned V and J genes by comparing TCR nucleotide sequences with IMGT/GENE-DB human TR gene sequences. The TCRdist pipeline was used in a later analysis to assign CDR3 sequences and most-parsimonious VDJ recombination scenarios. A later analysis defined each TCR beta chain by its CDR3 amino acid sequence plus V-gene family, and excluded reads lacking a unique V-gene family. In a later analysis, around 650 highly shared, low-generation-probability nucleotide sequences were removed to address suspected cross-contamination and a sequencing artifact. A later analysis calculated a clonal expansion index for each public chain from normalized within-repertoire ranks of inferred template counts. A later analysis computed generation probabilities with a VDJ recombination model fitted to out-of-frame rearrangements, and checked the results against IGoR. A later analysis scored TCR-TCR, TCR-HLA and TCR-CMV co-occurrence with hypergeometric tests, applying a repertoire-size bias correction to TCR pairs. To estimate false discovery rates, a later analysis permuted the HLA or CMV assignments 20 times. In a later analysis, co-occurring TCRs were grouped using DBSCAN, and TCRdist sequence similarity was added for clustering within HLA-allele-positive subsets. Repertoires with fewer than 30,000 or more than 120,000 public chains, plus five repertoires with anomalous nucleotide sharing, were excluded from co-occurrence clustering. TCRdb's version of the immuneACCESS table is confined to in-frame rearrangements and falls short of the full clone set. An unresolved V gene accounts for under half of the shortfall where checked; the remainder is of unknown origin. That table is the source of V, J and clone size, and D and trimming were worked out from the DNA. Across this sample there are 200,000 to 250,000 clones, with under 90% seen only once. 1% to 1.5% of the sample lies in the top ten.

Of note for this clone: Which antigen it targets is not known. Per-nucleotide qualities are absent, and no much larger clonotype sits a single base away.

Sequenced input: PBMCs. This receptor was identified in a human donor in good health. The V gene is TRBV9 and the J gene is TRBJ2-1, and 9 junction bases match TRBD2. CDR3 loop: CASSGQLAGSTYNEQFF. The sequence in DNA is TGTGCCAGCAGCGGACAACTAGCGGGCTCCACCTACAATGAGCAGTTCTTC.